A selection of T cell receptor beta chains follows, all from one sample in a study of shared clonotypes between healthy human individuals. The repertoire was sequenced with immunoSEQ multiplex PCR; TCRdb's copy has only in-frame clones and lacks some. The table shows some 2,500,000 clones, with around 93% occurring only once. The sequenced material came from naive CD4+ T cells from PBMCs. Receptors were obtained from a man between 18 and 35 years old in good health. Some clones in this sample may be carry-over from other donors' samples. Each CDR3 is given with its conserved first and last residue. The D gene is left open where the match is weak. Some rows have no size entry. The others give once, few or many, or a class for an expanded clone.

v_gene	d_gene	abundance	j_gene	CDR3nt	CDR3aa
TRBV30	NA	NA	TRBJ2-2	TGTGCCTGGAGTCGGGGTCCCGGGGAGCTGTTTTTT	CAWSRGPGELFF
TRBV28	TRBD2	once	TRBJ2-7	TGTGCCAGCAGTCTCCTTAGCGGGAAAAGCTCCTACGAGCAGTACTTC	CASSLLSGKSSYEQYF
TRBV2	NA	NA	TRBJ2-4	TGTGCCAGCAATCTCGGGGTGGTAGCCAAAAACATTCAGTACTTC	CASNLGVVAKNIQYF
TRBV28	NA	NA	TRBJ2-6	TGTGCCAGCAGTGAAACCGAGGTCGGGGTGAACGTCCTGACTTTC	CASSETEVGVNVLTF
TRBV14	NA	NA	TRBJ2-7	TGTGCCAGCAGCCAAGACGGCTCCTACGAGCAGTACTTC	CASSQDGSYEQYF
TRBV7-9	TRBD2	NA	TRBJ2-5	TGTGCCAGCAGCTTAACGGCTAGCGGGCAAGAGACCCAGTACTTC	CASSLTASGQETQYF
TRBV28	NA	NA	TRBJ2-7	TGTGCCAGCAGTTTAGGGGGTCAATGGGAGCAGTACTTC	CASSLGGQWEQYF
TRBV28	TRBD1	NA	TRBJ2-5	TGTGCCAGCAGTGTTCCTCCGGGGACAGCGTACCAAGAGACCCAGTACTTC	CASSVPPGTAYQETQYF
TRBV6-1	TRBD2	NA	TRBJ2-7	TGTGCCAGCAGGGAGGGCGGGAGAGGCTACGAGCAGTACTTC	CASREGGRGYEQYF
TRBV2	TRBD2	NA	TRBJ2-6	TGTGCCAGGGGGAGGGGTGCCCACTCTGGGGCCAACGTCCTGACTTTC	CARGRGAHSGANVLTF
TRBV27	TRBD1	NA	TRBJ2-5	TGTGCCAGCAGCAAATCTCGGGTGGGGGACAGGGTCCAAGAGACCCAGTACTTC	CASSKSRVGDRVQETQYF
TRBV9	NA	once	TRBJ2-3	TGTGCCAGCAGCGTAGTCGGATACACAGATACGCAGTATTTT	CASSVVGYTDTQYF
TRBV28	TRBD2	NA	TRBJ2-1	TGTGCCAGCAGGACGGGGACTAGCGGAGGGGATGAGCAGTTCTTC	CASRTGTSGGDEQFF
TRBV5-5	NA	NA	TRBJ1-5	TGTGCCAGCAGCTTAAGGGACAGCAATCAGCCCCAGCATTTT	CASSLRDSNQPQHF
TRBV20-1	NA	few	TRBJ1-1	TGCAGTGCCCTTGGCGAGGAAGCTTTCTTT	CSALGEEAFF
TRBV27	TRBD2	once	TRBJ2-1	TGTGCCAGCAGTTTCATGGGACTAGCGGGAGTTGAGCAGTTCTTC	CASSFMGLAGVEQFF
TRBV4-1	NA	NA	TRBJ2-7	TGCGCCAGCAGCCAAGACCGTCAGAGTTACGAGCAGTACTTC	CASSQDRQSYEQYF
TRBV11-1	TRBD1	once	TRBJ2-4	TGTGCCAGCAGCCACTCCAGGGACAGGGTGGTGAACATTCAGTACTTC	CASSHSRDRVVNIQYF
TRBV7-3	TRBD2	NA	TRBJ2-3	TGTGCCAGCAGCTCTAGCGGGGCGACAGATACGCAGTATTTT	CASSSSGATDTQYF
TRBV5-1	TRBD2	NA	TRBJ2-1	TGCGCCAGCAGCTTGTTGTCTAGCGGGAACTACAATGAGCAGTTCTTC	CASSLLSSGNYNEQFF
TRBV9	NA	NA	TRBJ2-1	TGTGCCAGCAGCGACCCTAGGGTTGAGCAGTTCTTC	CASSDPRVEQFF
TRBV7-7	TRBD2	once	TRBJ2-5	TGTGCCAGCAGCCGGGGGGGGCGGGAGACCCAGTACTTC	CASSRGGRETQYF
TRBV6-6	TRBD1	NA	TRBJ2-1	TGTGCCAGCAAGGGGGCCGTCTACAATGAGCAGTTCTTC	CASKGAVYNEQFF
TRBV30	NA	NA	TRBJ2-5	TGTGCCTGGAGTGCCGATCGGGGGTGGGAGCAGTACTTC	CAWSADRGWEQYF
TRBV19	TRBD2	NA	TRBJ2-1	TGTGCCAGTAGTCGCGCGGGAGGGGACAATGAGCAGTTCTTC	CASSRAGGDNEQFF
TRBV5-1	NA	NA	TRBJ2-3	TGCGCCAGCAGCTGGGGGGGCAGCGGCACAGATACGCAGTATTTT	CASSWGGSGTDTQYF
TRBV6-1	NA	NA	TRBJ2-7	TGTGCCAGCAGTGAAGCCTGGACGTTCTACGAGCAGTACTTC	CASSEAWTFYEQYF
TRBV7-3	TRBD2	NA	TRBJ2-2	TGTGCCAGCAGCTTATTAGCGGGAGACACCGGGGAGCTGTTTTTT	CASSLLAGDTGELFF
TRBV21-1	NA	NA	TRBJ2-7	TGTGCCAGCAGGCACCGGACTAGCGGGACCTACGAGCAGTACTTC	CASRHRTSGTYEQYF
TRBV5-1	NA	NA	TRBJ1-5	TGCGCCAGCAGCTTGGGGCCAGGAGAGGATCAGCCCCAGCATTTT	CASSLGPGEDQPQHF
TRBV30	NA	once	TRBJ1-5	TGTGCCTGGAGCCCACAGGGTGACCAGCCCCAGCATTTT	CAWSPQGDQPQHF
TRBV4-1	TRBD2	NA	TRBJ2-3	TGCGCCAGCAGCCAAGGCCTAGCGGGAGCATATACGCAGTATTTT	CASSQGLAGAYTQYF
TRBV19	TRBD1	NA	TRBJ2-5	TGTGCCAGTAGTATCGCCGGGACAGGAGAGACCCAGTACTTC	CASSIAGTGETQYF
TRBV28	TRBD2	NA	TRBJ2-5	TGTGCCAGCACCCCAGGCGGGAGCGGAGAGACCCAGTACTTC	CASTPGGSGETQYF
TRBV2	TRBD2	NA	TRBJ2-7	TGTGCCAGCAGTGGCGGGAGCGTTCTGTTGGAGCAGTACTTC	CASSGGSVLLEQYF
TRBV7-8	NA	NA	TRBJ2-7	TGTGCCAGCACCCTATCGACAGGTACCTACGAGCAGTACTTC	CASTLSTGTYEQYF
TRBV7-2	NA	once	TRBJ2-5	TGTGCCAGCAGCTTAGCGGACCCTGGGCGAGAGACCCAGTACTTC	CASSLADPGRETQYF
TRBV5-1	TRBD1	NA	TRBJ2-7	TGCGCCAGCAGCCCGCTGACAGGGACGGGCGAGCAGTACTTC	CASSPLTGTGEQYF
TRBV2	NA	NA	TRBJ1-3	TGTGCCAGCCAGGGTATCTCTGGAAACACCATATATTTT	CASQGISGNTIYF
TRBV19	TRBD1	NA	TRBJ2-3	TGTGCCAGTCACTCGGGACAGCCACAAGATACGCAGTATTTT	CASHSGQPQDTQYF
TRBV10-1	NA	NA	TRBJ2-5	TGCGCCAGCAGTGAAGGGGGGTTGGGTGAGACCCAGTACTTC	CASSEGGLGETQYF
TRBV27	NA	NA	TRBJ1-2	TGTGCCAGCAGTTTAGGGACGGCGACGTATGGCTACACCTTC	CASSLGTATYGYTF
TRBV28	NA	NA	TRBJ1-2	TGTGCCAGCGTACCATTCGCGCTTAACTATGGCTACACCTTC	CASVPFALNYGYTF
TRBV6-6	TRBD1	NA	TRBJ2-7	TGTGCCAGCAGTTACCAGGGGACAGCCTACGAGCAGTACTTC	CASSYQGTAYEQYF
TRBV7-6	NA	NA	TRBJ2-2	TGTGCCAGCAGCTTAGGACCTCAAGACACCGGGGAGCTGTTTTTT	CASSLGPQDTGELFF
TRBV30	NA	NA	TRBJ1-1	TGTGCCTGGAGTCCCTTGAATAGGTTGGGCGGAGCTTTCTTT	CAWSPLNRLGGAFF
TRBV25-1	NA	NA	TRBJ2-1	TGTGCCAGCAGTAAACTTGGACCCCGAAGACTCAATGAGCAGTTCTTC	CASSKLGPRRLNEQFF
TRBV2	TRBD2	NA	TRBJ2-7	TGTGCCAGCGACCCTAGCGGGATTCAGTACGAGCAGTACTTC	CASDPSGIQYEQYF
TRBV15	NA	NA	TRBJ2-3	TGTGCCACCAGCCCCCGACGAGGGACAGATACGCAGTATTTT	CATSPRRGTDTQYF
TRBV11-2	NA	NA	TRBJ1-3	TGTGCCAGCAGCACCCCGTGGGGGACTCGAAACACCATATATTTT	CASSTPWGTRNTIYF
TRBV29-1	TRBD2	NA	TRBJ2-7	TGCAGCGTTGTTAGCGGGAGATCCTACGAGCAGTACTTC	CSVVSGRSYEQYF
TRBV15	NA	once	TRBJ1-2	TGTGCCACCAGCAGAGATGGCATCCATGGCTACACCTTC	CATSRDGIHGYTF
TRBV5-4	TRBD1	NA	TRBJ1-1	TGTGCCAGCAGCTTACAGGGGACACTTCAAGCTTTCTTT	CASSLQGTLQAFF